The sequence of this T cell receptor beta chain was determined in a study of cytomegalovirus exposure and HLA in healthy donors. PCR employed 60 Vbeta and 13 Jbeta primers. TCRdb's copy holds only in-frame clones and misses some; the assay was immunoSEQ multiplex PCR. The sample has some 250,000 clones; more than 75% are singletons. Per the germline V gene, CDR1 is SGHTA and CDR2 is FQGNSA. Between the trimmed V and J ends, which lost 5 bases and 5 bases, there was a span of 13 bases. CDR3 length equals 14 residues. This chain connects TRBV7-2 to TRBJ2-1; perhaps TRBD2 as D (5 bases). The source is a middle-aged woman in good health and CMV-seropositive. The sample was PBMCs. CDR3 in amino acids: CASSALSGHNEQFF. The CDR3 region has the DNA TGTGCCAGCAGCGCCCTAAGCGGACACAATGAGCAGTTCTTC. Complete variable domain (other parts from reference TRBV7-2 and TRBJ2-1): GAGVSQSPSNKVTEKGKDVELRCDPISGHTALYWYRQSLGQGLEFLIYFQGNSAPDKSGLPSDRFSAERTGGSVSTLTIQRTQQEDSAVYLCASSALSGHNEQFFGPGTRLTVL.